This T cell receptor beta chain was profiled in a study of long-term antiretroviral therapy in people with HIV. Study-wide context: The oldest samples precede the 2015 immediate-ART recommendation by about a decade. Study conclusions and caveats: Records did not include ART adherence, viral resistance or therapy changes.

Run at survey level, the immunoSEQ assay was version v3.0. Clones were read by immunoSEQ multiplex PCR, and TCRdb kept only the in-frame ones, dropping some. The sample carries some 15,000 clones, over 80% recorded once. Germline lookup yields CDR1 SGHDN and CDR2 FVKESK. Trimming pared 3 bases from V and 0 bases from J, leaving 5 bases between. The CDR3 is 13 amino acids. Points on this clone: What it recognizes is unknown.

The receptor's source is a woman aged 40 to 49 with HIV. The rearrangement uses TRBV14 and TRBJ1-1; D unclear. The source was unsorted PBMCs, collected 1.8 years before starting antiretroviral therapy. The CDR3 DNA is TGTGCCAGCAGCCAGAACATGAACACTGAAGCTTTCTTT. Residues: CASSQNMNTEAFF.